Below are 23 T cell receptor beta chains sequenced from a single sample in a study of blood T cells in healthy people across ages. The second PCR ran about 6 to 11 cycles with a sample-barcoded 5' primer and J-beta primers. From the 5' RACE reads, TCRdb called clonotypes with MiXCR, one entry per CDR3 protein. The sample has some 1 million distinct CDR3 sequences; around 43% are singletons. Material: blood. Receptor source: an older woman in good health.

This clonotype occurred a few times. The V and J genes are TRBV2 and TRBJ2-5; a weak D match, TRBD2 (6 bases). Trimming left V 7 bases short and J 5 bases short, with 14 bases between. Germline V lookup: CDR1 SNHLY, CDR2 FYNNEI. This CDR3 comprises 13 residues. The CDR3 reads CASTRDWRETQYF. The CDR3 DNA follows: TGTGCCAGCACACGGGACTGGAGGGAGACCCAGTACTTC.

The rearrangement links TRBV7-9 to TRBJ2-4, with 10 bases lining up with TRBD1. Matching the DNA end better, TRBJ2-7 makes the J call doubtful. This CDR3 has 15 residues. In germline, CDR1 is SEHNR, CDR2 FQNEAQ (reference sequence). For the CDR3, the DNA is TGTGCCAGCAGCGATGGGGGACAGGGGAAGCACGAGCAGTACTTC. This sequence encodes CASSDGGQGKHEQYF.

This chain connects TRBV29-1 to TRBJ2-3; 10 positions agree with TRBD2. CDR3 size: 15 residues. The germline CDR1 and CDR2 sequences are SQVTM and ANQGSEA. Unmatched junction bases numbered 7, after V lost 3 bases and J lost 4 bases. Here the CDR3 reads CSVDGLAGEADTQYF. The CDR3 DNA reads TGCAGCGTTGACGGCCTAGCGGGAGAGGCAGATACGCAGTATTTT.

This clonotype was seen repeatedly, ten times or more. The J gene is TRBJ2-7, the V gene TRBV10-3, with 8 bases aligning to TRBD1. There are 15 residues in the CDR3. V dropped 4 bases and J dropped 2; count of bases not matched to a gene: 7. The germline CDR1 and CDR2 sequences are ENHRY and SYGVKD. The CDR3, as DNA: TGTGCCATCAGTGGTGCAGGGGGCTTGACCTACGAGCAGTACTTC. Protein: CAISGAGGLTYEQYF.

The chain is built from TRBV5-1 and TRBJ2-1; D perhaps matches TRBD2 (5 bases). The CDR3 is 16 amino acids. Trimming took off 5 bases at V and 4 bases at J, with 19 bases between the two ends. The V gene's germline CDR1 is SGHRS and CDR2 YFSETQ. CDR3 amino acids: CASSGGGAAKYNEQFF. CDR3 in DNA: TGCGCCAGCAGTGGTGGTGGAGCGGCCAAATACAATGAGCAGTTCTTC.

The CDR3 sequence is CAIGGQGANNEQFF. DNA for the CDR3: TGTGCCATCGGGGGACAGGGGGCCAACAATGAGCAGTTCTTC. This sequence joins TRBV10-3 and TRBJ2-1, with 12 bases fitting TRBD1. The CDR3 has 14 amino acids. The V gene end was trimmed by 8 bases and the J gene end by 5 bases; junction bases not matched to a gene: 4. CDR1 ENHRY and CDR2 SYGVKD come from the germline V gene.

Remarks on this clonotype: A much larger clone lies a single base off, so this may be a read error. The chain is built from TRBV12-3 or TRBV12-4 and TRBJ2-1; D perhaps matches TRBD1 (5 bases). V lost 2 bases to trimming and J lost 4 bases, with 6 bases between them. The CDR3 extends over 13 amino acids. DNA of the CDR3: TGTGCCAGCAGTTTAAGACAGTACAATGAGCAGTTCTTC. It encodes CASSLRQYNEQFF.

V usage is TRBV20-1 and J usage is TRBJ2-1; either TRBD1 or TRBD2 may fit D (6 bases each). CDR3 length: 14 amino acids. Germline-derived CDR1 and CDR2 are DFQATT and SNEGSKA (reference sequence). V was shortened by 3 bases and J by 4 bases, with 13 bases between the two germline ends. CDR3 loop: CSASRGPGYNEQFF. CDR3 DNA sequence: TGCAGTGCTAGTCGGGGGCCGGGATACAATGAGCAGTTCTTC.

This clonotype was observed a few times. A much larger clone lies one base from this, so it may be a read error. The chain has TRBV7-3 and TRBJ2-5; 7 bases are a match to TRBD2. The CDR3 is made up of 15 amino acids. From germline, CDR1 is SGHTA and CDR2 FQGTGA. The V segment lost 5 bases and the J segment 11 bases; nucleotides outside the gene matches: 17. The CDR3 reads CASSVAGEPYNEQYF. CDR3 coding DNA: TGTGCCAGCAGCGTCGCGGGAGAACCCTACAATGAGCAGTACTTC. Combining the CDR3 with reference TRBV7-3 and TRBJ2-5 gives the whole variable domain GAGVSQTPSNKVTEKGKYVELRCDPISGHTALYWYRQSLGQGPEFLIYFQGTGAADDSGLPNDRFFAVRPEGSVSTLKIQRTERGDSAVYLCASSVAGEPYNEQYFGPGTRLLVL.

This chain links TRBV6-4 with TRBJ2-1; no definite D call. This CDR3 is built from 13 residues. V lost 3 bases to trimming and J lost 7 bases, with 10 bases between them. Looked up from germline, CDR1 is MRHNA and CDR2 is SNTAGT. CDR3 DNA sequence: TGTGCCAGCAGTGAGGGGAAGTGGAATGAGCAGTTCTTC. Translation: CASSEGKWNEQFF.

The rearrangement uses TRBV20-1 and TRBJ2-1; D remains ambiguous. The J call may be wrong; the DNA end is better matched by TRBJ2-7. The germline V gene has CDR1 DFQATT and CDR2 SNEGSKA (reference sequence). The CDR3 runs 15 residues. The CDR3 region is CSATGPPSSYNEQYF. The CDR3 DNA reads TGCAGTGCCACCGGACCTCCAAGCTCCTACAATGAGCAGTACTTC.

The chain joins TRBV5-1 to TRBJ2-7, with D perhaps TRBD1 (5 bases). Trimming stripped 0 bases from V and 7 bases from J, with 11 bases between. CDR1 is SGHRS, CDR2 YFSETQ, per germline. The CDR3 extends over 13 amino acids. The CDR3: CASSLVMGREQYF. CDR3 in DNA: TGCGCCAGCAGCTTGGTAATGGGGCGAGAGCAGTACTTC.

The chain combines TRBV2 with TRBJ1-2; D is uncertain. The CDR3 has 12 amino acids. Deletions cut 7 bases from V and 2 bases from J, with 8 bases between. Per germline, CDR1 SNHLY and CDR2 FYNNEI. CDR3 region: CASTVENYGYTF. The CDR3 DNA is TGTGCCAGCACGGTAGAGAACTATGGCTACACCTTC.

The V call is TRBV3-1, the J call TRBJ2-4, with TRBD2 matching 7 bases. V lost 5 bases and J lost 3; bases outside the gene matches: 10. CDR3 length: 16 amino acids. CDR1 is LGHDT, CDR2 YNNKEL, per germline (reference sequence). The CDR3 sequence: CASSEGLVVGKNIQYF. In DNA, the CDR3 is TGTGCCAGCAGCGAAGGACTAGTGGTTGGCAAAAACATTCAGTACTTC.

In this sample, this clonotype turned up a few times. The rearrangement links TRBV2 to TRBJ2-6; a possible D gene is TRBD1 (6 bases). Germline CDR1 is SNHLY and CDR2 is FYNNEI. The CDR3 covers 15 residues. V was trimmed by 7 bases and J by 0 bases, leaving 10 bases between them. CDR3 sequence: CASTQTGSGANVLTF. The CDR3 coding sequence is TGTGCCAGCACCCAGACAGGCTCTGGGGCCAACGTCCTGACTTTC.

This clonotype was seen repeatedly, ten times or more. The rearrangement links TRBV20-1 to TRBJ2-3; D might be TRBD2 (6 bases). Germline assignment: CDR1 DFQATT and CDR2 SNEGSKA (reference sequence). CDR3 size: 18 residues. Between the trimmed V and J ends, which lost 5 bases and 0 bases, there was a span of 24 bases. The CDR3 DNA is TGCAGTGCTTCCGGAGGTAGAGCGGGTTGGTCTAGCACAGATACGCAGTATTTT. Its protein is CSASGGRAGWSSTDTQYF.

The gene calls are TRBV24-1 and TRBJ2-1; TRBD2 matches 10 bases. The germline gives CDR1 KGHDR, CDR2 SFDVKD. V was clipped by 1 base and J by 2 bases; unmatched bases: 16. This CDR3 contains 21 residues. CDR3 sequence: CATSDFWDGSGRHLTYNEQFF. In DNA, the CDR3 is TGTGCCACCAGTGATTTCTGGGATGGTAGCGGGAGGCACCTGACCTACAATGAGCAGTTCTTC.

The chain employs TRBV6-1 and TRBJ2-6, with a possible D match to TRBD1 (6 bases). The CDR3 sequence is 18 residues long. V was shortened by 6 bases and J by 4 bases, with 22 bases between the two germline ends. The germline V gene has CDR1 MNHNS and CDR2 SASEGT. The CDR3 bases are TGTGCCAGCAGGGCCCTCGGGACAACCCCGACGGGGGCCAACGTCCTGACTTTC. This encodes CASRALGTTPTGANVLTF.

The sample holds a few counts of this clonotype. The chain uses TRBV4-2 and TRBJ2-7; 8 bases match TRBD1. V lost 0 bases to trimming and J lost 4 bases; unmatched junction nucleotides: 5. Per germline, CDR1 LGHNA and CDR2 YNFKEQ. This CDR3 is 15 amino acids long. The CDR3: CASSQDSDREYEQYF. DNA of the CDR3: TGTGCCAGCAGCCAAGACTCGGACAGGGAATACGAGCAGTACTTC.

V and J are TRBV9 and TRBJ2-1, with 8 bases fitting TRBD1. V shed 6 bases, J shed 7 bases, and the junction held 12 bases outside the gene matches. CDR1 and CDR2 (germline): SGDLS, YYNGEE. The CDR3 contains 15 residues. CDR3 sequence: CASTGGQGNWNEQFF. The DNA of the CDR3 is TGTGCCAGCACCGGAGGACAGGGAAACTGGAATGAGCAGTTCTTC.

This clonotype was detected only a few times. The chain carries TRBV20-1 and TRBJ1-5; no definite D call. Trimming cost V 2 bases and J 2 bases, with 13 bases left between them. There are 15 residues in the CDR3. The germline gives CDR1 DFQATT, CDR2 SNEGSKA (reference sequence). The CDR3 nucleotides are TGCAGTGCTAGATCTGGTTTTGGGGGCAATCAGCCCCAGCATTTT. It translates to CSARSGFGGNQPQHF.

The chain links TRBV12-3 or TRBV12-4 to TRBJ1-5; D remains ambiguous. The CDR3 extends over 14 amino acids. V lost 5 bases, J lost 2 bases, and 10 bases lay in between. The CDR3 DNA reads TGTGCCAGCAGTCGCGGGCTAGGCAATCAGCCCCAGCATTTT. As protein: CASSRGLGNQPQHF.

This clonotype was recorded at least ten times. The rearrangement joins TRBV29-1 to TRBJ2-7; 10 nucleotides agree with TRBD1. The CDR3 runs 14 residues. With 6 bases clipped from V and 1 base from J, the junction kept 6 bases outside the gene matches. Germline CDR1 and CDR2: SQVTM and ANQGSEA. The CDR3 DNA is TGCAGCGTGTGGGACAGGGGAACTTCCTACGAGCAGTACTTC. Protein sequence: CSVWDRGTSYEQYF.